The entry below gives a single T cell receptor (beta chain) sequence along with its context. This clonotype has only a few counts. The target of this receptor is not known. One base away there is no much larger clone; base qualities are not given. V loses 2 bases at its end and J loses 7 bases; junction bases beyond the gene matches: 5. CDR3 length: 13 amino acids, cysteine to phenylalanine. Only the CDR3 part of the read is kept: 39 bases, read in frame from the first base. The germline V gene (reference sequence) supplies CDR1 GTSNPN and CDR2 SVGIG. Sequencing instrument: Illumina NovaSeq 6000. cDNA libraries for TCRalpha and TCRbeta were prepared by 5'RACE using constant-segment primers, with sample barcodes and unique molecular identifiers added. Trizol reagent was used to extract RNA from every sample. The libraries were amplified in two PCR steps, and the second step added a second sample barcode and Illumina TruSeq adapters. Sequencing of libraries was performed on an Illumina NovaSeq with 2 x 150 bp paired-end reads. The authors processed their data as follows. With migec v1.2.7, reads were demultiplexed and then collapsed into UMI-guided consensus sequences. Using mixcr v2.1.11, UMI consensuses were aligned to TRA and TRB V and J templates and then assembled into clonotypes. A clonotype was counted as expanded or contracted only if both edgeR and NoisET called the change significant, with noise models trained on biological replicates. edgeR calls used a false discovery rate-adjusted p below 0.01 and a log2 fold-change threshold of 1. As an exploratory analysis of dynamics, max-normalized trajectories of the 1000 most abundant clonotypes were examined with PCA combined with hierarchical clustering. Separately sequenced CD4+ and CD8+ repertoires were used to assign a CD4 or CD8 phenotype to each responding clone. TCRdb passed the public sequencing reads through fastp at Q25 and MiXCR, retaining productive beta sequences. Rows with one shared CDR3 protein collapse into an entry with the most common genes and DNA. The authors' filters were not applied to this entry. This sample holds about 260,000 distinct CDR3 sequences; around 15% were observed only once. Over 20% of the sample lies in the top ten.

The sample comes from a study of T-cell memory formation after mild COVID-19 (dated by TCRdb to the early 2020s). Regarding the research as a whole: TCR sequence clusters from the two donors were found to be largely donor specific. In a couple of donors, T-cell clones that expanded and contracted after mild COVID-19 were tracked by sequencing TCRalpha and TCRbeta repertoires over time. Two young, previously healthy adult volunteers, one female and one male, were included in the cohort.

Overall study results and their limits: Only two mild cases were covered in the study, and larger cohorts including severe cases with pre-infection samples were considered necessary. The detection of some responding clones in pre-infection memory suggests that pre-existing cross-reactive memory T cells joined the SARS-CoV-2 response. SARS-CoV-2 specificity was not confirmed for the second-wave clones peaking on day 37. Contracting CD4+ clones were found mainly in CM and EM memory subsets, while CD8+ clones were enriched in EMRA. Clones contracting from day 15 to 85 had balanced CD4/CD8 phenotypes, while a second wave expanding from day 15 to 37 was biased towards CD4+.

Ficoll-Paque density gradient centrifugation was used to isolate PBMCs. The rearrangement joined TRBV30 to TRBJ2-3; TRBD1 lines up with 8 middle nucleotides. This sequence was found in a man younger than 30 who had mild COVID-19 (a few samples of this study predate the infection). The sample titles of this study are shuffled in the database, so cell type and time point are left out; the donor was told from shared clones. The specimen sequenced was PBMCs or a T cell subset sorted from them (not recorded which). The CDR3 is CAWSPYRGNTQYF. The DNA sequence is as follows: TGTGCCTGGAGTCCCTACAGGGGGAATACGCAGTATTTT.